One and the same sample provided the 11 T cell receptor beta chains below, sequenced in a study of T and B cells in COVID-19 patients. Each TRB amplification used about 250-550 ng of genomic DNA from blood. Multiplex PCR with BIOMED2 TRB-A/B primer pools amplified TRB rearrangements. TCRdb re-analysed the multiplex PCR reads in MiXCR, keeping a single row per CDR3 protein. The data show approximately 13,000 distinct CDR3 sequences, with roughly 27% seen just once and approximately 6.3% held by the top ten. The sample taken for sequencing was blood. These receptors were collected from a human donor who had recovered from COVID-19.

This clonotype was seen only a few times. The chain's CDR3 is CASSFGGTGRGTQYF. Written as DNA, the CDR3 is TGCGCCAGCAGCTTTGGGGGGACAGGTAGAGGGACCCAGTACTTC. The gene calls are TRBV5-1 and TRBJ2-5; 8 nucleotides line up with TRBD1. Germline lookup yields CDR1 SGHRS and CDR2 YFSETQ. This CDR3 region has 15 residues. The trim removed 2 bases at V and 7 bases at J, leaving 10 bases unmatched.

The chain recombines TRBV28 with TRBJ1-5; 7 bases are shared with TRBD1. Germline trimming cut 8 bases from V and 0 bases from J; bases unmatched to any gene: 7. The CDR3 extends over 15 amino acids. Looked up from germline, CDR1 is MDHEN and CDR2 is SYDVKM. CDR3 loop: CASQRDRNSNQPQHF. CDR3 in DNA: TGTGCCAGCCAGCGGGACAGAAATAGCAATCAGCCCCAGCATTTT. The complete variable domain, with remaining parts taken from reference TRBV28 and TRBJ1-5, reads DVKVTQSSRYLVKRTGEKVFLECVQDMDHENMFWYRQDPGLGLRLIYFSYDVKMKEKGDIPEGYSVSREKKERFSLILESASTNQTSMYLCASQRDRNSNQPQHFGDGTRLSIL.

This clonotype appeared many times. This chain connects TRBV5-4 to TRBJ2-1, with 11 bases matching TRBD2. Germline-derived CDR1 and CDR2 are SGHNT and YYREEE (reference sequence). The J segment lost 9 bases and the V segment lost 0 bases, leaving 5 bases of the junction unmatched. CDR3 length: 15 amino acids. In DNA, the CDR3 is TGTGCCAGCAGCTTGGACCTAGCGGGAGGACCTGAGCAGTTCTTC. It translates to CASSLDLAGGPEQFF. The full variable domain, its missing parts supplied by reference TRBV5-4 and TRBJ2-1, is ETGVTQSPTHLIKTRGQQVTLRCSSQSGHNTVSWYQQALGQGPQFIFQYYREEENGRGNFPPRFSGLQFPNYSSELNVNALELDDSALYLCASSLDLAGGPEQFFGPGTRLTVL.

About this clonotype: A much more abundant neighbour one base away suggests this may be a read error. This sequence joins TRBV27 and TRBJ2-1; possible D gene TRBD2, 6 bases. CDR3 length: 12 residues. Between the trimmed V and J ends, which lost 4 bases and 9 bases, there was a span of 10 bases. The germline V gene has CDR1 MNHEY and CDR2 SMNVEV (reference sequence). The CDR3 nucleotides read TGTGCCAGCAGTTCACTAGCCACTGAGCAGTTCTTC. Residues: CASSSLATEQFF.

This clonotype was seen many times. V usage is TRBV14 and J usage is TRBJ1-2; D unresolved. CDR3 length equals 16 residues. Trimming left V 0 bases short and J 3 bases short, with 14 bases between. Per germline, CDR1 SGHDN and CDR2 FVKESK. The chain's CDR3 is CASSQEMGAGYYGYTF. The CDR3 coding sequence is TGTGCCAGCAGCCAAGAAATGGGTGCGGGGTACTATGGCTACACCTTC.

In its sample, this clonotype was seen many times. This chain uses TRBV13 with TRBJ2-7, with D uncertain. V was trimmed by 3 bases and J by 4 bases, leaving 7 bases between them. In germline, CDR1 is PRHDT, CDR2 FYEKMQ (reference sequence). The CDR3 is 12 residues long. As DNA, the CDR3 is TGTGCCAGCAGCTTCAGATCTTACGAGCAGTACTTC. This translates into CASSFRSYEQYF.

This clonotype has ten or more counts. This chain joins TRBV19 and TRBJ1-1; tentatively, D is TRBD1 (6 bases). V lost 5 bases and J 4 bases, leaving 23 bases between the germline ends. Germline lookup yields CDR1 LNHDA and CDR2 SQIVND (reference sequence). This CDR3 has 17 amino acids. In nucleotides, the CDR3 is TGTGCCAGTAGTTTCTTGGGCGGGGCAGGGGACGCCACTGAAGCTTTCTTT. This gives the protein CASSFLGGAGDATEAFF.

The gene calls are TRBV19 and TRBJ1-5; D is undetermined. There are 12 residues in the CDR3. Trimming left V 8 bases short and J 5 bases short, with 10 bases between. The germline gives CDR1 LNHDA, CDR2 SQIVND (reference sequence). The CDR3 DNA follows: TGTGCCAGTTCAAAAATTCATCAGCCCCAGCATTTT. Amino acid sequence: CASSKIHQPQHF. The full variable domain, rest sourced from reference TRBV19 and TRBJ1-5, is DGGITQSPKYLFRKEGQNVTLSCEQNLNHDAMYWYRQDPGQGLRLIYYSQIVNDFQKGDIAEGYSVSREKKESFPLTVTSAQKNPTAFYLCASSKIHQPQHFGDGTRLSIL.

The V and J genes are TRBV7-9 and TRBJ1-6; D ambiguous. The CDR3 contains 13 residues. V was cut by 0 bases and J by 12 bases, with 9 bases left in between. CDR1 is SEHNR and CDR2 is FQNEAQ in the germline V gene (reference sequence). CDR3 in amino acids: CASSLAVKGPLHF. CDR3 sequence (DNA): TGTGCCAGCAGCTTAGCCGTTAAGGGACCCCTCCACTTT.

At least ten counts were recorded for this clonotype. The chain has TRBV27 and TRBJ2-1; the match to TRBD2 covers 14 bases. Germline loops: CDR1 MNHEY, CDR2 SMNVEV (reference sequence). V lost 2 bases and J lost 1; bases outside the gene matches: 10. This CDR3 has 20 residues. The CDR3 here is CASSLVSGLAGVRSYNEQFF. The CDR3 nucleotides read TGTGCCAGCAGTTTAGTTTCGGGACTAGCGGGAGTTCGATCCTACAATGAGCAGTTCTTC.

This clonotype was counted between two and nine times. V is TRBV28 and J is TRBJ2-7; D is perhaps TRBD2 (5 bases). Germline V gives CDR1 MDHEN, CDR2 SYDVKM. CDR3 length: 14 amino acids. Trimming took off 3 bases at V and 0 bases at J, with 9 bases between the two ends. Here the CDR3 DNA reads TGTGCCAGCAGTTTCGATGGGAGCTCCTACGAGCAGTACTTC. Its protein product is CASSFDGSSYEQYF.